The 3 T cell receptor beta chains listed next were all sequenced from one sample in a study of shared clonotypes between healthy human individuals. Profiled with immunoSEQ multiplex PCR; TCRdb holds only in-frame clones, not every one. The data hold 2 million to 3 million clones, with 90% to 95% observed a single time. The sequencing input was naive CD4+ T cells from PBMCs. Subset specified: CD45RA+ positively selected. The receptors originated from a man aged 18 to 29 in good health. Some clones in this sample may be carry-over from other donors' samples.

Here the CDR3 DNA reads TGTGCCAGCAGTTTAGGGGCAGCCCGCGAAAAACTGTTTTTT. This translates into CASSLGAAREKLFF. The chain is built from TRBV27 and TRBJ1-4; D may be TRBD1 (5 bases). The CDR3 extends over 14 amino acids. The V gene's germline CDR1 is MNHEY and CDR2 SMNVEV (reference sequence). Trimming removed 2 bases at V and 8 bases at J, with 12 bases between. Filled out from reference TRBV27 and TRBJ1-4, the complete variable domain reads EAQVTQNPRYLITVTGKKLTVTCSQNMNHEYMSWYRQDPGLGLRQIYYSMNVEVTDKGDVPEGYKVSRKEKRNFPLILESPSPNQTSLYFCASSLGAAREKLFFGSGTQLSVL.

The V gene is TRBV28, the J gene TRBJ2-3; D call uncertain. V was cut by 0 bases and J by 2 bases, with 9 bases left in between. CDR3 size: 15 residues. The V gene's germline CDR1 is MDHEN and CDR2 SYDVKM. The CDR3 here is CASSLWGSNTDTQYF. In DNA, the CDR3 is TGTGCCAGCAGTTTATGGGGCTCGAACACAGATACGCAGTATTTT.

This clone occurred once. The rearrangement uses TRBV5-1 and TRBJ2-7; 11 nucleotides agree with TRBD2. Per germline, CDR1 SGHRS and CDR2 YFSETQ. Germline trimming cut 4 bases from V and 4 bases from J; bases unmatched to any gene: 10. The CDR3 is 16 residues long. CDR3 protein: CASSQYLAGGSYEQYF. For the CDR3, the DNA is TGCGCCAGCAGCCAATATTTAGCGGGAGGGTCGTACGAGCAGTACTTC.